The 4 T cell receptor beta chains presented below share a single source sample, sequenced in a study of shared clonotypes between healthy human individuals. TCRdb keeps only in-frame clones here, not all; method: immunoSEQ multiplex PCR. The table records millions of clones, 93% of them present only once. It was CD45RO-negative cells, positively selected for CCR7, that made up naive CD8 cells, with terminally differentiated effector memory CD45RA+ cells excluded. Sequenced: naive CD8+ T cells from PBMCs. All receptors come from a man younger than 35 in good health. Some clones in this sample may be carry-over from other donors' samples.

The rearrangement uses TRBV5-1 and TRBJ2-2; D is uncertain. V was trimmed by 0 bases and J by 8 bases, leaving 8 bases between them. This CDR3 has 13 amino acids. Germline CDR1 SGHRS, CDR2 YFSETQ. The CDR3 nucleotides are TGCGCCAGCAGCTTGGCCCACGGGGGGGAGCTGTTTTTT. It is translated as CASSLAHGGELFF.

In its sample, this clone was seen once. This rearrangement joins TRBV28 to TRBJ2-3, with a weak D call TRBD2 (5 bases). Germline V gene data show CDR1 as MDHEN and CDR2 as SYDVKM. This CDR3 contains 13 residues. Deletions cut 11 bases from V and 6 bases from J, with 18 bases between. CDR3 nucleotides: TGTGCCTCCAGAGGGATGATGGACGATACGCAGTATTTT. Translating gives CASRGMMDDTQYF.

For this clone: The same CDR3 also results from other DNA sequences found in this sample. V usage is TRBV7-9 and J usage is TRBJ1-1, with 12 positions matching TRBD1. The V and J ends lost 5 bases and 5 bases, in that order; junction bases with no gene match: 3. The CDR3 contains 14 residues. Germline CDR1 SEHNR, CDR2 FQNEAQ (reference sequence). The CDR3 sequence: CASSLGQGATEAFF. The CDR3, as DNA: TGTGCCAGCAGCCTGGGACAGGGGGCAACTGAAGCTTTCTTT.

The chain combines TRBV23-1 with TRBJ1-4; D is unclear. TRBV23-1 is assigned to the ORF class and has an uncertain function. This CDR3 spans 13 amino acids. V shed 4 bases and J shed 4 bases, with 7 bases lying between them. CDR3: CASSLGFNEKLFF. The CDR3 nucleotides are TGCGCCAGCAGTCTTGGGTTTAATGAAAAACTGTTTTTT.